These T cell receptor beta chains were read from a single sample in a study of cytomegalovirus exposure and HLA in healthy donors. Libraries were prepared by immunoSEQ multiplex PCR; TCRdb keeps only in-frame clonotypes and omits some of them. Among under 250,000 clones listed, 85% were seen once. Sequencing used PBMCs. These receptors originate from a girl aged 2 to 10 in good health and CMV-seronegative. CDR3s leave out the opening cysteine and the closing phenylalanine or tryptophan.

j_call v_call cdr3_aa
TRBJ2-7 TRBV27 ATESGYEQY
TRBJ2-1 TRBV10-1 ASSRDNQPHNEQF
TRBJ1-2 TRBV7-8 ASSLGLSNYGYT
TRBJ1-2 TRBV7-9 ASSLASGWGYT
TRBJ1-1 TRBV13 ASSLARLEAF
TRBJ1-2 TRBV5-4 ASGYAQRTVYGYT
TRBJ2-7 TRBV30 AWTSGYEQY
TRBJ2-7 TRBV27 ASSFGRGDYEQY
TRBJ2-7 TRBV27 ASSYAVGYEQY
TRBJ2-2 TRBV7-9 ASSPTGPGELF
TRBJ2-5 TRBV6-1 ASSDGPSGRETQY
TRBJ2-7 TRBV7-2 ASSLYSGDYEQY
TRBJ2-1 TRBV19 ASSMTAGVGGEQF
NA TRBV4-1 ASSHRGLAGVGYEQY
TRBJ2-6 TRBV5-4 ASSLGLGTGYSGANVLT
TRBJ2-7 TRBV4-2 ASSQAPLAGGYEQY
TRBJ1-1 TRBV7-9 ASSRQGSLMNTEAF
TRBJ2-1 TRBV5-4 ASSLGFSGGVYNEQF
TRBJ1-1 TRBV5-4 ASSPGGMNTEAF
TRBJ1-4 TRBV4-1 ASSQVHRGRGEKLF
TRBJ1-1 TRBV10-2 ASWLRRQRNTEAF
TRBJ2-3 TRBV7-9 ASSPYRGGASTDTQY
TRBJ2-3 TRBV15 ATSRGGREGQY
TRBJ1-1 TRBV7-2 ASSLERNTEAF
TRBJ1-2 TRBV27 ASTPTPVVNYGYT
TRBJ1-1 TRBV2 ATLIVNTEAF
TRBJ2-5 TRBV6-1 ASSPLNGETQY
TRBJ1-1 TRBV2 ASSLRGEAF
TRBJ2-5 TRBV5-4 ASSQAAGVGETQY
TRBJ1-1 TRBV19 ASRDRGVGNTEAF
TRBJ1-5 TRBV25-1 ASSSGQRASNNQPQH
TRBJ1-2 TRBV19 ASSKQGSVNGYT
TRBJ2-5 TRBV6-5 ASSYFRGAEQETQY
TRBJ2-5 TRBV5-1 ASSSSGLHGETQY
TRBJ1-1 TRBV9 ASSVDRGGDTEAF
TRBJ1-1 TRBV6-1 ASSEAWDRVNTEAF
TRBJ2-1 TRBV7-9 ASRPPWGEASGYNEQF
TRBJ1-2 TRBV29-1 SVEGRLVGYT
TRBJ1-1 TRBV6-5 ASRATGGTEAF
TRBJ2-7 TRBV19 ASAKTGYSYEQY
TRBJ2-7 TRBV11-2 ASSSNSGTSRYEQY
TRBJ2-5 TRBV13 ASSLGGGSLQETQY
TRBJ1-1 TRBV2 ASTQGVSNTEAF
TRBJ2-3 TRBV6-5 ASSYQPSGTDTQY
TRBJ2-7 TRBV6-5 ASWSVRRYEQY
TRBJ1-2 TRBV5-8 ASSLADRVRGYT
TRBJ1-5 TRBV27 ASSLFVSNQPQH
TRBJ2-1 TRBV4-1 ASSQGSGLAVYNEQF
TRBJ2-5 TRBV5-1 ASSPDRGLTWETQY
TRBJ1-6 TRBV30 AWSRQNNSLLH
TRBJ2-5 TRBV6-6 ASRRGNPQETQY
TRBJ2-1 TRBV18 ASSLVAATGRGEQF
TRBJ2-7 TRBV6-1 ATQTRDSYYEQY
TRBJ1-4 TRBV19 ASKTGELGKLF
TRBJ2-2 TRBV7-3 ASSLRSGTEPGELF
TRBJ1-2 TRBV6-1 ASSEAPRQGYGYT